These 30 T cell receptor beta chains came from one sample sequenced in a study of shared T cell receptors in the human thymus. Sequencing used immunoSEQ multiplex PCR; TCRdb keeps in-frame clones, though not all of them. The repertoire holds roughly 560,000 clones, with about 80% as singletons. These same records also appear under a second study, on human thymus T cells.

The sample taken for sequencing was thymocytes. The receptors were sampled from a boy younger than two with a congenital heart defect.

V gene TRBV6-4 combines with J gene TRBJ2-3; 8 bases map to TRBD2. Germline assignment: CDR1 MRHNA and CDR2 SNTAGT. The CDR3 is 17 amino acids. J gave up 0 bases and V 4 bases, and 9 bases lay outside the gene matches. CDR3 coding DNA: TGTGCCAGCAGTGTAACAGCGGGAGCCCCTAGCACAGATACGCAGTATTTT. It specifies CASSVTAGAPSTDTQYF.

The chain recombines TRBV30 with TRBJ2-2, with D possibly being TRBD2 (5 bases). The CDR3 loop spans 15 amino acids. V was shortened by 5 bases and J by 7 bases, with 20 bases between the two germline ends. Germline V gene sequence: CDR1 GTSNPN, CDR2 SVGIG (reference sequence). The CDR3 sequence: CAWSPVSGWGGELFF. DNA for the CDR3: TGTGCCTGGTCCCCCGTAAGCGGTTGGGGCGGGGAGCTGTTTTTT. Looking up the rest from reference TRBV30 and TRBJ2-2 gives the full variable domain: SQTIHQWPATLVQPVGSPLSLECTVEGTSNPNLYWYRQAAGRGLQLLFYSVGIGQISSEVPQNLSASRPQDRQFILSSKKLLLSDSGFYLCAWSPVSGWGGELFFGEGSRLTVL.

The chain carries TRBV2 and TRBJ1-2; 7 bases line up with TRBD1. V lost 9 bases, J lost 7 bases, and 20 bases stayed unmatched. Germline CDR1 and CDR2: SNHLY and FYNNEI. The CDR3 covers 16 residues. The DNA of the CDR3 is TGTGCCAGAGCGACCCCCCGACAGGGTGGGTTTGGTGGCTACACCTTC. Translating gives CARATPRQGGFGGYTF.

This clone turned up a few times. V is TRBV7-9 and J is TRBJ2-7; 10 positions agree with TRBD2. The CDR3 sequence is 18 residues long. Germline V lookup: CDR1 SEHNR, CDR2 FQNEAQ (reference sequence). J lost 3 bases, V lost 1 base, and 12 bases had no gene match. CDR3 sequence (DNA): TGTGCCAGCAGCTTAGATCTAGCGGGGGACTCTCGGGACTACGAGCAGTACTTC. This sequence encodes CASSLDLAGDSRDYEQYF. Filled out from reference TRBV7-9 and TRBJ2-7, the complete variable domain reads DTGVSQNPRHKITKRGQNVTFRCDPISEHNRLYWYRQTLGQGPEFLTYFQNEAQLEKSRLLSDRFSAERPKGSFSTLEIQRTEQGDSAMYLCASSLDLAGDSRDYEQYFGPGTRLTVT.

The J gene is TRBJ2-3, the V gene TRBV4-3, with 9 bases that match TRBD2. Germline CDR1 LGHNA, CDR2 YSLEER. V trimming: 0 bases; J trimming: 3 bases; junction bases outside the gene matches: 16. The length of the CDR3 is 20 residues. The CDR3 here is CASSQEGGEVAGARTDTQYF. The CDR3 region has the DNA TGCGCCAGCAGCCAAGAGGGAGGGGAGGTAGCGGGAGCAAGGACAGATACGCAGTATTTT.

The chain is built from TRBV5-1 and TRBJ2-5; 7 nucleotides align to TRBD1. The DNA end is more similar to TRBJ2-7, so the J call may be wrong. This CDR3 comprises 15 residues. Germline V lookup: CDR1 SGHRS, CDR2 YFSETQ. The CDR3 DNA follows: TGCGCCAGCAGCTTGGGACAGGGAAGCTCCTACGAGCAGTACTTC. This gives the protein CASSLGQGSSYEQYF.

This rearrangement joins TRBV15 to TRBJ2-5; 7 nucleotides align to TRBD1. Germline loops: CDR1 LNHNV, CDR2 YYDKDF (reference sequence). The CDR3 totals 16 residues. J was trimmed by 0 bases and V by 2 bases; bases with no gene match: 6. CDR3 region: CATSRPGQANQETQYF. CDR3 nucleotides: TGTGCCACCAGCAGACCTGGACAGGCCAACCAAGAGACCCAGTACTTC.

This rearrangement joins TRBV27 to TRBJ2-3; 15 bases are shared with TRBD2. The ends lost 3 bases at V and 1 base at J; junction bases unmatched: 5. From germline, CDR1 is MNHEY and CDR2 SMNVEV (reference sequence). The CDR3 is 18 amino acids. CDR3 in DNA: TGTGCCAGCAGTTTGTGGACTAGCGGGAGGGGGGGCACAGATACGCAGTATTTT. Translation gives CASSLWTSGRGGTDTQYF.

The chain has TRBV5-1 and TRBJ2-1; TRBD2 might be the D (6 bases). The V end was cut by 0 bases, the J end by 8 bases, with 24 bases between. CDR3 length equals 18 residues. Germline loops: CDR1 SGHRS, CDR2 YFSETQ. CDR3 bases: TGCGCCAGCAGCTTGGCCCCCCCCCGGGGGAGAGGCCGCGATGAGCAGTTCTTC. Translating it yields CASSLAPPRGRGRDEQFF.

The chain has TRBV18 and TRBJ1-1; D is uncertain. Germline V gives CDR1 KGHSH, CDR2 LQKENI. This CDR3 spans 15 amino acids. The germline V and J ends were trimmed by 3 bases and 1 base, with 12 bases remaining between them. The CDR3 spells CASSPHRCQNTEAFF. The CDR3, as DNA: TGTGCCAGCTCACCGCATCGGTGCCAGAACACTGAAGCTTTCTTT.

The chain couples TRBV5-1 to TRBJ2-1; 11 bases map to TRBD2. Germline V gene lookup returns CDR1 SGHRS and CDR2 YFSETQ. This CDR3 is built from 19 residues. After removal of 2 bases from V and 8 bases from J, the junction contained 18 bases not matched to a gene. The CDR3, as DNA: TGCGCCAGCAGCTTCTGGGCCCTTGAGACTAGCGGGAAGAAAGATGAGCAGTTCTTC. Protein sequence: CASSFWALETSGKKDEQFF.

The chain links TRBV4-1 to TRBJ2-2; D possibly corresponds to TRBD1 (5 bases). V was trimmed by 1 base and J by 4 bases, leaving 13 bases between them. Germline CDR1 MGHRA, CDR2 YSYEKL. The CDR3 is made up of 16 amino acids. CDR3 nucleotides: TGCGCCAGCAGCCAAGGTCAGGCAGGGATCACCGGGGAGCTGTTTTTT. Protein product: CASSQGQAGITGELFF.

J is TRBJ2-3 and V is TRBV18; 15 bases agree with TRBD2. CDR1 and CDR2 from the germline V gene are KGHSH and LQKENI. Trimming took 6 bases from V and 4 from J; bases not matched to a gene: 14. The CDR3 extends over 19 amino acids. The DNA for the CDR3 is TGTGCCAGCTCGCCTTACCCCCGGGGACTAGCGGGAGGCCCAGATACGCAGTATTTT. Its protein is CASSPYPRGLAGGPDTQYF. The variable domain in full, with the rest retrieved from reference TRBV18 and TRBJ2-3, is NAGVMQNPRHLVRRRGQEARLRCSPMKGHSHVYWYRQLPEEGLKFMVYLQKENIIDESGMPKERFSAEFPKEGPSILRIQQVVRGDSAAYFCASSPYPRGLAGGPDTQYFGPGTRLTVL.

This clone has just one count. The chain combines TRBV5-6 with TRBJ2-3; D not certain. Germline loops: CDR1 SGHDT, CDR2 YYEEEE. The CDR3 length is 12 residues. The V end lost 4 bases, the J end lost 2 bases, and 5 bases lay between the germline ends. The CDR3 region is CASSRYTDTQYF. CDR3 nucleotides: TGTGCCAGCAGCCGTTACACAGATACGCAGTATTTT.

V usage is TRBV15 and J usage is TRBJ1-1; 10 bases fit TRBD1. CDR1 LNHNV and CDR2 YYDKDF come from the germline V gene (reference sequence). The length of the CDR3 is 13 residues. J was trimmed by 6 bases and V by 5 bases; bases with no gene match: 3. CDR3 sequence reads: CATSGTGDAEAFF. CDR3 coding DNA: TGTGCCACCAGCGGGACAGGGGATGCTGAAGCTTTCTTT.

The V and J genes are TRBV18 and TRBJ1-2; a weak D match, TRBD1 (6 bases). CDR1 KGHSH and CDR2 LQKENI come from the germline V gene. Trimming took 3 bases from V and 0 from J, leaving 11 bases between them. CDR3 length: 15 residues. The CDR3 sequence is CASSPDSRSNYGYTF. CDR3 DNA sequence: TGTGCCAGCTCACCGGACAGCCGATCTAACTATGGCTACACCTTC.

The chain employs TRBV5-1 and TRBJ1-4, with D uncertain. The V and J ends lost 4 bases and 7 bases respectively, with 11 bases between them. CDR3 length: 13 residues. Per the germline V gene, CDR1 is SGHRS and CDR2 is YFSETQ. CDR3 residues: CASSRGVGEKLFF. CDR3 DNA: TGCGCCAGCAGCCGCGGGGTTGGTGAAAAACTGTTTTTT.

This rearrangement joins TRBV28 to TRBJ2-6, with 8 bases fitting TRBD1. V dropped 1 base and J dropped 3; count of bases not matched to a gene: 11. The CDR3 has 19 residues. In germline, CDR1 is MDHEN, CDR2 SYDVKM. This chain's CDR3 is CASSLYPRGRGRGANVLTF. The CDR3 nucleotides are TGTGCCAGCAGTTTATATCCCCGAGGCAGGGGGCGTGGGGCCAACGTCCTGACTTTC.

This CDR3 is CASSPASGRAVDEQYF. CDR3 coding DNA: TGCGCCAGCAGCCCCGCTAGCGGGAGGGCCGTAGACGAGCAGTACTTC. The V and J genes are TRBV4-3 and TRBJ2-7; 12 bases align to TRBD2. Germline CDR1 LGHNA, CDR2 YSLEER. The V segment lost 4 bases and the J segment 5 bases; nucleotides outside the gene matches: 9. This CDR3 is 16 amino acids long.

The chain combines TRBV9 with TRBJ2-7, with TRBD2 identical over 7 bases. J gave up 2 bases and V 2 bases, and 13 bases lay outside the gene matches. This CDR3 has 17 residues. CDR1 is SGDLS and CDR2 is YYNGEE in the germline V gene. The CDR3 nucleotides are TGTGCCAGCAGCGTCCGAAGTCTGGGGGAGGGCCCCTACGAGCAGTACTTC. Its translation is CASSVRSLGEGPYEQYF.

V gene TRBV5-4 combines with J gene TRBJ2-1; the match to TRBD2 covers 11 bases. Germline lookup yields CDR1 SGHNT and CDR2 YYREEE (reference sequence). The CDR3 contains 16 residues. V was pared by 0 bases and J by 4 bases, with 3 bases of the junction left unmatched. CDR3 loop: CASSLVGLADYNEQFF. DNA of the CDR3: TGTGCCAGCAGCTTGGTGGGACTAGCGGATTACAATGAGCAGTTCTTC.

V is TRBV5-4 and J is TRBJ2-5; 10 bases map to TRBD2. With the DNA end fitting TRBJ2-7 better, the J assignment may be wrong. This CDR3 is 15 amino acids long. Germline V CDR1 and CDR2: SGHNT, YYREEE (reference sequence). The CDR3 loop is CASREGLAEPYEQYF. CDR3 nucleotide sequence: TGTGCCAGCAGGGAAGGACTAGCGGAACCCTACGAGCAGTACTTC.

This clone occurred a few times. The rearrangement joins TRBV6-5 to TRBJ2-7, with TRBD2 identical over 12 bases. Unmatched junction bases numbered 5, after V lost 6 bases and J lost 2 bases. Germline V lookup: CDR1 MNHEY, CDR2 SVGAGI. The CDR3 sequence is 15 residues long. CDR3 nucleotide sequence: TGTGCCAGCAGAAAACTAGCGGGAGGTCCCTACGAGCAGTACTTC. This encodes CASRKLAGGPYEQYF.

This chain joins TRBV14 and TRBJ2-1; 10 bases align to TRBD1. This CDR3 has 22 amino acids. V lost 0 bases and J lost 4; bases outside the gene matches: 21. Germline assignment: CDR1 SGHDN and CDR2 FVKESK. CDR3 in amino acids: CASSQDSKGQGLGEWSYNEQFF. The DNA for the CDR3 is TGTGCCAGCAGCCAAGACTCGAAGGGACAGGGGCTGGGGGAGTGGTCTTACAATGAGCAGTTCTTC.

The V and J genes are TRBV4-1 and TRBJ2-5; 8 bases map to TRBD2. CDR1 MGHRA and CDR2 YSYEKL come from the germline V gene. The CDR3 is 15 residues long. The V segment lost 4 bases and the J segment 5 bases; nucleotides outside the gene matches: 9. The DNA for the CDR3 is TGCGCCAGCAGCCCCCCAGCGGGAGTGACTGAGACCCAGTACTTC. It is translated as CASSPPAGVTETQYF.

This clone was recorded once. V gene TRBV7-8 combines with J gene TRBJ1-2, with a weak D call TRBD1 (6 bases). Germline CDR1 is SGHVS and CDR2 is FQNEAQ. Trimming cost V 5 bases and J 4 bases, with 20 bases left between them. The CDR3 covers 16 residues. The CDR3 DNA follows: TGTGCCAGCAGCCAGATCCTATGGGGGCTAGGCTATGGCTACACCTTC. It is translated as CASSQILWGLGYGYTF.

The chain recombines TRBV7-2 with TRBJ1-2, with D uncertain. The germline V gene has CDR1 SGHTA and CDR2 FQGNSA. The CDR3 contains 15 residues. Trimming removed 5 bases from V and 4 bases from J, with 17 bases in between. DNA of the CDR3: TGTGCCAGCAGCCGCCTGGGCAGAATAGGCTATGGCTACACCTTC. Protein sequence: CASSRLGRIGYGYTF. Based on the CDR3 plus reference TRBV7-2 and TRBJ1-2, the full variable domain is GAGVSQSPSNKVTEKGKDVELRCDPISGHTALYWYRQSLGQGLEFLIYFQGNSAPDKSGLPSDRFSAERTGGSVSTLTIQRTQQEDSAVYLCASSRLGRIGYGYTFGSGTRLTVV.

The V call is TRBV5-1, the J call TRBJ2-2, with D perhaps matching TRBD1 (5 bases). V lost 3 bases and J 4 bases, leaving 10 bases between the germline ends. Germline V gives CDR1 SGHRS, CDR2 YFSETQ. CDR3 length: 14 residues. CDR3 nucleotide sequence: TGCGCCAGCAGCTGCAGGGTGGGCACCGGGGAGCTGTTTTTT. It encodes CASSCRVGTGELFF.

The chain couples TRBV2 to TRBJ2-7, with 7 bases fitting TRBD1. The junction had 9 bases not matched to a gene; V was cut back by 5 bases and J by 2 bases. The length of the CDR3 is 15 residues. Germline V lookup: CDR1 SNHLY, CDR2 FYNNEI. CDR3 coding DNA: TGTGCCAGCAGTTTGAAGGGACAGTGTCCCTACGAGCAGTACTTC. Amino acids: CASSLKGQCPYEQYF.

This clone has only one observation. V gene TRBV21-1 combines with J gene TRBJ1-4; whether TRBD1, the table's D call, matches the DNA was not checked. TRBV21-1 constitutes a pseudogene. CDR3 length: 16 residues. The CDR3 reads CASSRAGLATNEKLFF. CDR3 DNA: TGTGCCAGCAGCAGGGCAGGCCTTGCAACTAATGAAAAACTGTTTTTT.